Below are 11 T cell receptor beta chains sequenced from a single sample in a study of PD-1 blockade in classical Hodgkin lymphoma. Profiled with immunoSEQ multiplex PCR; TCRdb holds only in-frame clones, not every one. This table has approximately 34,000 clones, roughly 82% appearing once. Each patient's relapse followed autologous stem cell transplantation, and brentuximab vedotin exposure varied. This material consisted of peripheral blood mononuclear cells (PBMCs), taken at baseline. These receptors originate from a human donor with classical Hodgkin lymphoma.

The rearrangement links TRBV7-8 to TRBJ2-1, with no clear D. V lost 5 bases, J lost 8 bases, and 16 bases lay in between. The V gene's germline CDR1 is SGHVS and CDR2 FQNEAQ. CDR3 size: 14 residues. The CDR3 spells CASSPLDTDYEQFF. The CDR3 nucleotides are TGTGCCAGCAGCCCGTTGGATACAGATTATGAGCAGTTCTTC.

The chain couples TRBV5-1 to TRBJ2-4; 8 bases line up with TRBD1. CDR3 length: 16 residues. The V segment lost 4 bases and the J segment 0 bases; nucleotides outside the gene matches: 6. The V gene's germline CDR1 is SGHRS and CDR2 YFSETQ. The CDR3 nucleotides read TGCGCCAGCAGCAGAGGGACAGGACTAGCCAAAAACATTCAGTACTTC. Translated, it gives CASSRGTGLAKNIQYF.

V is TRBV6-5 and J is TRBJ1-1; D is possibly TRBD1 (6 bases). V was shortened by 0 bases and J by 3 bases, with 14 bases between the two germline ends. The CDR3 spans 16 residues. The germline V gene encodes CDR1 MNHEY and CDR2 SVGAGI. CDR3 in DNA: TGTGCCAGCAGTTACTCGACCCGGGGGGCGGACACTGAAGCTTTCTTT. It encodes CASSYSTRGADTEAFF.

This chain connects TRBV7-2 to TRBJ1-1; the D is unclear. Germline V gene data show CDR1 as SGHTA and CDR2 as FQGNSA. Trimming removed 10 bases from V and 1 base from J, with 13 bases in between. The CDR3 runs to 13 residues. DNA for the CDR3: TGTGCCACGTGCGGGGTCCCGAACACTGAAGCTTTCTTT. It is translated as CATCGVPNTEAFF.

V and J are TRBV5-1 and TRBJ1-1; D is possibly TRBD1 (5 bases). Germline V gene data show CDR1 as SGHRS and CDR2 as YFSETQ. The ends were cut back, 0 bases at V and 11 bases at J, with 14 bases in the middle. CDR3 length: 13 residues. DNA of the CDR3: TGCGCCAGCAGCTTGGGACGGACACTTGAGGCTTTCTTT. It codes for CASSLGRTLEAFF.

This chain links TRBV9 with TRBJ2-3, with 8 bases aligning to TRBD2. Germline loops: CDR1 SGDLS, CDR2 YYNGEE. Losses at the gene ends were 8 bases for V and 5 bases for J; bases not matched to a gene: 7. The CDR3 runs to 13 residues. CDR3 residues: CASHAAGGDTQYF. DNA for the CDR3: TGTGCCAGTCATGCCGCGGGAGGAGATACGCAGTATTTT.

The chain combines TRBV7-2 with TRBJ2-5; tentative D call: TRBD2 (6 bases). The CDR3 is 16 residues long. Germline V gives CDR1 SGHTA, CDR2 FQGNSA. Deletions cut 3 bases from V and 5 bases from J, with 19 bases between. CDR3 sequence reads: CASSLGGTLWRETQYF. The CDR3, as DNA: TGTGCCAGCAGCTTGGGGGGAACCCTTTGGAGGGAGACCCAGTACTTC.

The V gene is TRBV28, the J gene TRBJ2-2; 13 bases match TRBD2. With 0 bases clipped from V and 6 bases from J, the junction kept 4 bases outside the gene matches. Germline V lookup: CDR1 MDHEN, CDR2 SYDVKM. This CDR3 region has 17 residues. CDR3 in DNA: TGTGCCAGCAGTTTATGGCGACTAGCGGGGGGCCCCGGGGAGCTGTTTTTT. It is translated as CASSLWRLAGGPGELFF. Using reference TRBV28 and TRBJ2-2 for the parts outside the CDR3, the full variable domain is DVKVTQSSRYLVKRTGEKVFLECVQDMDHENMFWYRQDPGLGLRLIYFSYDVKMKEKGDIPEGYSVSREKKERFSLILESASTNQTSMYLCASSLWRLAGGPGELFFGEGSRLTVL.

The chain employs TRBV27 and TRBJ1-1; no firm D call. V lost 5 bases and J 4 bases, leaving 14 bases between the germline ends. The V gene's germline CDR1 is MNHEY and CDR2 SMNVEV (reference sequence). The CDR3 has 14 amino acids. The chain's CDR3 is CASSHGMRGTEAFF. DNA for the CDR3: TGTGCCAGCAGTCACGGGATGCGGGGCACTGAAGCTTTCTTT.

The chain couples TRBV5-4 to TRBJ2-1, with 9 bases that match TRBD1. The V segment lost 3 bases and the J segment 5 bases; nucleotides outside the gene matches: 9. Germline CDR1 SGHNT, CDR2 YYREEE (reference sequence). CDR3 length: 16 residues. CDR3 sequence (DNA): TGTGCCAGCAGCTCGGGGGACAGGGTGGGAAACAATGAGCAGTTCTTC. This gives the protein CASSSGDRVGNNEQFF.

DNA of the CDR3: TGTGCCACCCAAACCCTAAACGAGCAGTACTTC. This encodes CATQTLNEQYF. The chain recombines TRBV10-3 with TRBJ2-7; D remains ambiguous. CDR3 length: 11 residues. In germline, CDR1 is ENHRY, CDR2 SYGVKD. The ends were cut back, 10 bases at V and 5 bases at J, with 12 bases in the middle.